This T cell receptor beta chain was identified in a study of blood T cell repertoires in COVID-19. Assay: immunoSEQ multiplex PCR; the TCRdb copy retains only in-frame clones and omits some. Here the sample spans under 200,000 clones, roughly 84% being singletons. Concerning this clone itself: The junction shows a germline mismatch at one end, possibly a read error.

CDR3 length: 15 residues. Germline assignment: CDR1 MNHNS and CDR2 SASEGT. The origin of this receptor is a man aged 60 to 75 who had recovered from COVID-19. The sequenced sample consisted of PBMCs or T cells enriched from blood (not recorded which). The chain links TRBV6-1 to TRBJ1-6, with D perhaps TRBD1 (6 bases). CDR3: CASNEGQPDNSPLHF. CDR3 nucleotides: TGTGCCAGCAATGAAGGACAGCCTGATAATTCACCCCTCCACTTT.